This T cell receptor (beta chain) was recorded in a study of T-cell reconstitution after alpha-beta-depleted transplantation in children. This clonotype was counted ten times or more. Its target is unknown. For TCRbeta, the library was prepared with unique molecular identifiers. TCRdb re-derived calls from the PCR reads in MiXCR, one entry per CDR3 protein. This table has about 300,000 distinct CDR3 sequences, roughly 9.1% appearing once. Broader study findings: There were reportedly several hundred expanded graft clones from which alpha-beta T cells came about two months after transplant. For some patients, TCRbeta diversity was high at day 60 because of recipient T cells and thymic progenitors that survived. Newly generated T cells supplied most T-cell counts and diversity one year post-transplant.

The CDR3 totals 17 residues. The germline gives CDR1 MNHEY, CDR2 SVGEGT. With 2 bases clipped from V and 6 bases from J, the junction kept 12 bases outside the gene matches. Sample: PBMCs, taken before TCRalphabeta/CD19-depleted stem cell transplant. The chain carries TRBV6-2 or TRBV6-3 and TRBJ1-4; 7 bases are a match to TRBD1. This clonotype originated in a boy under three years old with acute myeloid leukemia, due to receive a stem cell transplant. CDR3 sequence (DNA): TGTGCCAGCAGTTACAACTTCGTCAGGGGGACTGATGAAAAACTGTTTTTT. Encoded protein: CASSYNFVRGTDEKLFF.